This TCR beta chain appears in the sequencing data of a study of control samples from healthy donors and cancer patients. The CDR3 contains 15 residues. Germline CDR1 is MNHEY and CDR2 is SVGAGI. The V gene end was trimmed by 5 bases and the J gene end by 8 bases; junction bases not matched to a gene: 12. Profiling relied on immunoSEQ multiplex PCR, and the TCRdb table lists in-frame clones only, not all of them. The data contain 63,000 or so clones, approximately 84% of them singletons. Material: blood. This chain links TRBV6-5 with TRBJ2-1, with 7 bases fitting TRBD2. This clonotype was sampled from a man aged 45 to 65 in good health. CDR3 amino acids: CASSKKGGFSDEQFF. The CDR3 DNA follows: TGTGCCAGCAGTAAAAAGGGAGGGTTTTCCGATGAGCAGTTCTTC.